A single sample gave rise to the 22 T cell receptor beta chains below, sequenced in a study of blood T cell repertoires in COVID-19. Repertoires were generated with immunoSEQ multiplex PCR, while TCRdb's copy carries only in-frame clones and drops some. The data show some 460,000 clones, about nine tenths seen once. Source material: PBMCs or T cells enriched from blood (not recorded which). The receptors originated from a young woman who had recovered from COVID-19.

The J gene is TRBJ2-7, the V gene TRBV6-5; TRBD1 aligns across 7 bases. There are 15 residues in the CDR3. Germline CDR1 MNHEY, CDR2 SVGAGI. The V gene end was trimmed by 7 bases and the J gene end by 5 bases; junction bases not matched to a gene: 14. The CDR3 here is CASTADPTGLHEQYF. DNA of the CDR3: TGTGCCAGCACCGCCGACCCGACAGGGCTGCACGAGCAGTACTTC.

In DNA form, the CDR3 reads TGTGCCAGCAGGACAGGGGCAGATACGCAGTATTTT. It specifies CASRTGADTQYF. The V gene is TRBV2, the J gene TRBJ2-3; 8 bases are shared with TRBD1. Germline values: CDR1 SNHLY, CDR2 FYNNEI. The CDR3 spans 12 residues. The J segment lost 4 bases and the V segment lost 6 bases, leaving 0 bases of the junction unmatched.

This sequence joins TRBV28 and TRBJ1-4; 12 bases align to TRBD1. The V and J ends lost 6 bases and 2 bases, in that order; junction bases with no gene match: 16. Germline values: CDR1 MDHEN, CDR2 SYDVKM. CDR3 size: 20 residues. CDR3 coding DNA: TGTGCCAGCAGCCCTGGAGGAAGGGGGACAGGGGGCCCTACTAATGAAAAACTGTTTTTT. Translation gives CASSPGGRGTGGPTNEKLFF. The full variable domain, with the rest looked up from reference TRBV28 and TRBJ1-4, is DVKVTQSSRYLVKRTGEKVFLECVQDMDHENMFWYRQDPGLGLRLIYFSYDVKMKEKGDIPEGYSVSREKKERFSLILESASTNQTSMYLCASSPGGRGTGGPTNEKLFFGSGTQLSVL.

The chain joins TRBV2 to TRBJ1-4; D is possibly TRBD1 (6 bases). V gave up 4 bases and J gave up 11 bases, with 23 bases separating them. CDR1 is SNHLY and CDR2 is FYNNEI in the germline V gene. The CDR3 runs 16 residues. CDR3 nucleotide sequence: TGTGCCAGCAGTGCCTTTTACTCCCAGGGGTTGGATAAACTGTTTTTT. Encoded protein: CASSAFYSQGLDKLFF. The whole variable domain, remainder taken from reference TRBV2 and TRBJ1-4, is EPEVTQTPSHQVTQMGQEVILRCVPISNHLYFYWYRQILGQKVEFLVSFYNNEISEKSEIFDDQFSVERPDGSNFTLKIRSTKLEDSAMYFCASSAFYSQGLDKLFFGSGTQLSVL.

V usage is TRBV24-1 and J usage is TRBJ1-2; the D gene is possibly TRBD1 (5 bases). CDR3 length: 13 amino acids. The germline V and J ends were trimmed by 4 bases and 10 bases, with 15 bases remaining between them. CDR1 and CDR2 (germline): KGHDR, SFDVKD. Here the CDR3 reads CATSEPGRAVYTF. CDR3 nucleotide sequence: TGTGCCACCAGTGAACCGGGCAGGGCGGTCTACACCTTC.

This clone came up once. V is TRBV5-4 and J is TRBJ2-7, with a tentative D call TRBD1 (6 bases). Germline CDR1 reads SGHNT; CDR2 reads YYREEE (reference sequence). The length of the CDR3 is 13 residues. V gave up 4 bases and J gave up 0 bases, with 8 bases separating them. CDR3 sequence: CASSADSSYEQYF. The DNA for the CDR3 is TGTGCCAGCAGCGCGGACAGCTCCTACGAGCAGTACTTC.

This clone showed up just a few times. This chain uses TRBV10-2 with TRBJ1-2; no definite D call. With 1 base removed from V and 3 bases from J, the gap between germline ends came to 15 bases. Germline V gives CDR1 WSHSY, CDR2 SAAADI. The CDR3 loop spans 16 amino acids. The CDR3 DNA reads as TGCGCCAGCAGTGAGTTGCGGGGTCTGACTGACTATGGCTACACCTTC. Translated: CASSELRGLTDYGYTF.

V and J are TRBV19 and TRBJ1-1; D is possibly TRBD1 (6 bases). Germline loops: CDR1 LNHDA, CDR2 SQIVND (reference sequence). Between the trimmed V and J ends, which lost 4 bases and 11 bases, there was a span of 23 bases. CDR3 size: 15 residues. The CDR3 nucleotides are TGTGCCAGTAGTACCCTCGGGGGGGCAACCCGCGGGGCTTTCTTT. It translates to CASSTLGGATRGAFF.

The rearrangement uses TRBV2 and TRBJ2-2; D is possibly TRBD2 (5 bases). CDR1 is SNHLY, CDR2 FYNNEI, per germline. CDR3 size: 17 residues. The ends were cut back, 0 bases at V and 6 bases at J, with 17 bases in the middle. CDR3 residues: CASSEAGERLGPGELFF. The CDR3 coding sequence is TGTGCCAGCAGTGAAGCGGGAGAACGGCTCGGGCCCGGGGAGCTGTTTTTT.

The J gene is TRBJ2-3, the V gene TRBV19; a possible D gene is TRBD2 (5 bases). The germline V gene has CDR1 LNHDA and CDR2 SQIVND (reference sequence). V was cut by 9 bases and J by 2 bases, with 12 bases left in between. The CDR3 is 13 amino acids. CDR3 protein: CASTFGVTDTQYF. CDR3 sequence (DNA): TGTGCCAGCACTTTCGGGGTCACAGATACGCAGTATTTT.

The chain uses TRBV29-1 and TRBJ2-6; no reliable D call. V was pared by 5 bases and J by 1 base, with 6 bases between. This CDR3 is 13 amino acids long. Germline CDR1 is SQVTM and CDR2 is ANQGSEA. For the CDR3, the DNA is TGCAGCGTTCTGAGGTCTGGGGCCAACGTCCTGACTTTC. Translated, it gives CSVLRSGANVLTF.

This clone has just one count. This chain connects TRBV19 to TRBJ1-2; no reliable D call. Germline CDR1 LNHDA, CDR2 SQIVND (reference sequence). Trimming took off 1 base at V and 2 bases at J, with 5 bases between the two ends. The CDR3 covers 13 residues. In DNA form, the CDR3 reads TGTGCCAGTAGTATAGCCGAGAACTATGGCTACACCTTC. It is translated as CASSIAENYGYTF.

The V gene is TRBV19, the J gene TRBJ2-7, with TRBD1 identical over 7 bases. CDR1 and CDR2 from the germline V gene are LNHDA and SQIVND (reference sequence). CDR3 size: 15 residues. V was clipped by 5 bases and J by 2 bases; unmatched bases: 9. This CDR3 reads CASSEPGTAAYEQYF. Here the CDR3 DNA reads TGTGCCAGTAGTGAGCCCGGGACAGCAGCCTACGAGCAGTACTTC. Filled out from reference TRBV19 and TRBJ2-7, the complete variable domain reads DGGITQSPKYLFRKEGQNVTLSCEQNLNHDAMYWYRQDPGQGLRLIYYSQIVNDFQKGDIAEGYSVSREKKESFPLTVTSAQKNPTAFYLCASSEPGTAAYEQYFGPGTRLTVT.

CDR3 DNA sequence: TGTGCCAGCAGTGAGAGAGGGTACCATGGCTACACCTTC. Its translation: CASSERGYHGYTF. The V and J genes are TRBV2 and TRBJ1-2, with D uncertain. The CDR3 is 13 residues long. CDR1 is SNHLY and CDR2 is FYNNEI in the germline V gene. The germline V and J ends were trimmed by 3 bases and 6 bases, with 11 bases remaining between them.

The chain has TRBV2 and TRBJ1-5, with a weak D call TRBD1 (5 bases). The CDR3 spans 15 residues. Looked up from germline, CDR1 is SNHLY and CDR2 is FYNNEI. V was pared by 8 bases and J by 1 base, with 15 bases between. The CDR3: CASRRGVGSNQPQHF. The CDR3 nucleotides read TGTGCCAGCCGAAGGGGCGTGGGGAGCAATCAGCCCCAGCATTTT. Using reference TRBV2 and TRBJ1-5 for the parts outside the CDR3, the full variable domain is EPEVTQTPSHQVTQMGQEVILRCVPISNHLYFYWYRQILGQKVEFLVSFYNNEISEKSEIFDDQFSVERPDGSNFTLKIRSTKLEDSAMYFCASRRGVGSNQPQHFGDGTRLSIL.

This chain links TRBV6-5 with TRBJ2-3, with 7 bases matching TRBD1. The V and J ends lost 4 bases and 2 bases, in that order; junction bases with no gene match: 3. Germline V gives CDR1 MNHEY, CDR2 SVGAGI. The CDR3 contains 14 residues. The CDR3 DNA follows: TGTGCCAGCAGTTTGGGACAGAACACAGATACGCAGTATTTT. This sequence encodes CASSLGQNTDTQYF.

The chain is built from TRBV27 and TRBJ1-6; D remains unclear. The CDR3 contains 15 residues. V gave up 3 bases and J gave up 9 bases, with 15 bases separating them. Germline V gene lookup returns CDR1 MNHEY and CDR2 SMNVEV (reference sequence). The DNA of the CDR3 is TGTGCCAGCAGTTTCGCGGCCCCGGATGGTTCACCCCTCCACTTT. Translating gives CASSFAAPDGSPLHF.

The chain links TRBV27 to TRBJ2-1; 10 positions agree with TRBD1. Germline values: CDR1 MNHEY, CDR2 SMNVEV (reference sequence). CDR3 length: 15 residues. The V segment lost 9 bases and the J segment 7 bases; nucleotides outside the gene matches: 12. The CDR3 DNA reads as TGTGCCAGTTTCGACCCGGGACAGGGGAGGAATGAGCAGTTCTTC. This sequence encodes CASFDPGQGRNEQFF.

V usage is TRBV3-1 (or the pseudogene TRBV3-2) and J usage is TRBJ2-1; D is perhaps TRBD2 (5 bases). The length of the CDR3 is 14 residues. Trimming left V 4 bases short and J 7 bases short, with 14 bases between. The V gene's germline CDR1 is LGHDT and CDR2 YNNKEL (reference sequence). CDR3 in DNA: TGTGCCAGCAGCCTTAACATAGCGAATAATGAGCAGTTCTTC. Translated, it gives CASSLNIANNEQFF.

The chain has TRBV4-1 and TRBJ2-1; perhaps TRBD2 as D (6 bases). The CDR3 is 16 residues long. CDR1 and CDR2 (germline): MGHRA, YSYEKL. Trimming removed 0 bases from V and 0 bases from J, with 9 bases in between. Here the CDR3 DNA reads TGCGCCAGCAGCCAAGATGCAGCGGGCTCCTACAATGAGCAGTTCTTC. Its translation is CASSQDAAGSYNEQFF.

The chain is built from TRBV27 and TRBJ2-7; TRBD1 might be the D (6 bases). Germline-derived CDR1 and CDR2 are MNHEY and SMNVEV (reference sequence). V shed 3 bases and J shed 6 bases, with 15 bases lying between them. This CDR3 comprises 14 residues. CDR3: CASSFSRQAGEQYF. CDR3 nucleotide sequence: TGTGCCAGCAGTTTTTCCCGACAGGCCGGCGAGCAGTACTTC.

This clone was counted once. The genes are TRBV7-9 and TRBJ2-5; no firm D call. Deletions cut 1 base from V and 7 bases from J, with 10 bases between. CDR3 length: 13 amino acids. The germline CDR1 and CDR2 sequences are SEHNR and FQNEAQ (reference sequence). CDR3 sequence: CASSLDYRVTQYF. CDR3 coding DNA: TGTGCCAGCAGCTTAGACTATCGTGTGACCCAGTACTTC.